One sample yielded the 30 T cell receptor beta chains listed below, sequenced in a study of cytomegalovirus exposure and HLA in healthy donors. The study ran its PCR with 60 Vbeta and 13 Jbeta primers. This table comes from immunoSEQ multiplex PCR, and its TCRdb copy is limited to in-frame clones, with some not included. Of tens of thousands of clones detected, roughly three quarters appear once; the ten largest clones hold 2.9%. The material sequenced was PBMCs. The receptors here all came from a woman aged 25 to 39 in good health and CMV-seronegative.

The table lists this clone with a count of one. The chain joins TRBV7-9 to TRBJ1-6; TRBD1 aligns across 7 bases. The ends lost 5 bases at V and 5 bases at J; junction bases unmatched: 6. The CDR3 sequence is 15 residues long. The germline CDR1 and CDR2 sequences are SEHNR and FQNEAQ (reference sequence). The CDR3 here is CASSKGTVDNSPLHF. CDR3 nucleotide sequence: TGTGCCAGCAGCAAAGGGACAGTCGATAATTCACCCCTCCACTTT.

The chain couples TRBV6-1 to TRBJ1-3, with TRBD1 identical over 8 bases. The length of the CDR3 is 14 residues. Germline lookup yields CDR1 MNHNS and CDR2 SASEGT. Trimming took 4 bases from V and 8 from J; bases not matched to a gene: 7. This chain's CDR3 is CASSATGEVDTIYF. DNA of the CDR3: TGTGCCAGCAGTGCGACAGGGGAGGTAGACACCATATATTTT.

The CDR3 sequence is CAWSRGVAYEQYV. DNA for the CDR3: TGTGCCTGGTCCAGGGGGGTGGCCTACGAGCAGTACGTC. This sequence joins TRBV30 and TRBJ2-7, with D tentatively TRBD1 (7 bases). This CDR3 is built from 13 residues. Trimming pared 5 bases from V and 2 bases from J, leaving 13 bases between. Per the germline V gene, CDR1 is GTSNPN and CDR2 is SVGIG (reference sequence).

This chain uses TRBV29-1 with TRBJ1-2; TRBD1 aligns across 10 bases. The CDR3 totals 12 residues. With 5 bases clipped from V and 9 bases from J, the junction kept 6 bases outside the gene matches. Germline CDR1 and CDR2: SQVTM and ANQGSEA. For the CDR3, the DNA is TGCAGCGTTAGGGGACAGGGGATCCGCTACACCTTC. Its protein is CSVRGQGIRYTF.

Here the CDR3 DNA reads TGTGCCAGCAGCCGCGGGACAGCCAACACTGAAGCTTTCTTT. Residues: CASSRGTANTEAFF. The chain carries TRBV5-8 and TRBJ1-1; 7 bases line up with TRBD1. This CDR3 region has 14 residues. Germline assignment: CDR1 SGHTS and CDR2 YDEGEE. V lost 4 bases and J lost 2; bases outside the gene matches: 5.

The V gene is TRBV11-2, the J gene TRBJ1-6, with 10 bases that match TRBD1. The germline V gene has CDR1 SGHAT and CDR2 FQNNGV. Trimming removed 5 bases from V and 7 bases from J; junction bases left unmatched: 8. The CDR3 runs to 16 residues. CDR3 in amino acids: CASSLRGDRGNSPLHF. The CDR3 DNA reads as TGTGCCAGCAGCCTTAGGGGGGACAGGGGAAATTCACCCCTCCACTTT. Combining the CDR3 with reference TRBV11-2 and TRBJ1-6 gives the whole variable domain EAGVAQSPRYKIIEKRQSVAFWCNPISGHATLYWYQQILGQGPKLLIQFQNNGVVDDSQLPKDRFSAERLKGVDSTLKIQPAKLEDSAVYLCASSLRGDRGNSPLHFGNGTRLTVT.

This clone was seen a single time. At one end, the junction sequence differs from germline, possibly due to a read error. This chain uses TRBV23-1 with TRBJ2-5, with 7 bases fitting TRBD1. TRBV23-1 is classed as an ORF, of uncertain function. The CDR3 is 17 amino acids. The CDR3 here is CARSQSAGYRGQETQYF. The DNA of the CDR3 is TGCGCCAGAAGTCAATCTGCAGGGTACAGGGGCCAAGAGACCCAGTACTTC.

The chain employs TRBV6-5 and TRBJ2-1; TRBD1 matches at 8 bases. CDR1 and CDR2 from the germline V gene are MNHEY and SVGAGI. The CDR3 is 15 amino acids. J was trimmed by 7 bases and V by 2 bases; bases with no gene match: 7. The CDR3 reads CASSYDRGGMNEQFF. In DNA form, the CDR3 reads TGTGCCAGCAGTTACGACAGGGGTGGAATGAATGAGCAGTTCTTC.

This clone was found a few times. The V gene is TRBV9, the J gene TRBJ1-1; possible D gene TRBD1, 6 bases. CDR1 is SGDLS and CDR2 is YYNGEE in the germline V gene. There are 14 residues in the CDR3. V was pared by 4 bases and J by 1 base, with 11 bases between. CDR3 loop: CASSTGQQNTEAFF. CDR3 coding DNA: TGTGCCAGCAGCACAGGACAGCAGAACACTGAAGCTTTCTTT.

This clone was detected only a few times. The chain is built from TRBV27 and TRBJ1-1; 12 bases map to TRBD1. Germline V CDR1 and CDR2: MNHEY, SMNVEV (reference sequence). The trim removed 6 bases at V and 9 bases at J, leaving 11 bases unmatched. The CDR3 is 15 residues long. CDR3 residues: CASSSPRGQGAQAFF. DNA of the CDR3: TGTGCCAGCAGCTCCCCTCGGGGACAGGGGGCGCAAGCTTTCTTT.

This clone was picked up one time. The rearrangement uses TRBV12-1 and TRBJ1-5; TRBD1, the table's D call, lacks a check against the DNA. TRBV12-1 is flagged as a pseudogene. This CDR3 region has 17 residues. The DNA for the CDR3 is TGTGCCAGCAGCTTTCCCGGGACAGGGGGCAGGAATCAGCCCCAGCATTTT. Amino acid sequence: CASSFPGTGGRNQPQHF.

CDR3 loop: CASSLGQGAEAFF. CDR3 coding DNA: TGTGCCAGCAGCTTAGGACAGGGGGCTGAAGCTTTCTTT. This rearrangement joins TRBV7-9 to TRBJ1-1; 9 nucleotides match TRBD1. The CDR3 sequence is 13 residues long. With 1 base clipped from V and 6 bases from J, the junction kept 0 bases outside the gene matches. Germline values: CDR1 SEHNR, CDR2 FQNEAQ (reference sequence).

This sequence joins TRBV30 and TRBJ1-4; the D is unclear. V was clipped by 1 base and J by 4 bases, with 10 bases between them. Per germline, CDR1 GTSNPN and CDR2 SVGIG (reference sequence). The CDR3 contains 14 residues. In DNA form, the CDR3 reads TGTGCCTGGAGTGAACAGCCATTTAATGAAAAACTGTTTTTT. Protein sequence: CAWSEQPFNEKLFF.

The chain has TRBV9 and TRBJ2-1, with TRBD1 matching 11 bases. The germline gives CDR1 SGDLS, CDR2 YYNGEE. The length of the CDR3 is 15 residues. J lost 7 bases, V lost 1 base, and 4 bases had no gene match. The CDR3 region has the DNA TGTGCCAGCAGCGTACGTGGGACAGGGGGAAATGAGCAGTTCTTC. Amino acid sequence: CASSVRGTGGNEQFF.

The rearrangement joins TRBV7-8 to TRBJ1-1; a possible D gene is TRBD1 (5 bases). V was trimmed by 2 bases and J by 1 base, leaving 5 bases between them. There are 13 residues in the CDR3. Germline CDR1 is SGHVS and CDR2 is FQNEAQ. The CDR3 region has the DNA TGTGCCAGCAGCTTACAGGGGAACACTGAAGCTTTCTTT. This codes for CASSLQGNTEAFF.

CDR3 protein: CASFSGTENTEAFF. CDR3 coding DNA: TGTGCCAGCTTTTCCGGGACAGAGAACACTGAAGCTTTCTTT. The chain couples TRBV18 to TRBJ1-1; the match to TRBD1 covers 7 bases. The J segment lost 1 base and the V segment lost 7 bases, leaving 6 bases of the junction unmatched. This CDR3 has 14 amino acids. Germline CDR1 and CDR2: KGHSH and LQKENI.

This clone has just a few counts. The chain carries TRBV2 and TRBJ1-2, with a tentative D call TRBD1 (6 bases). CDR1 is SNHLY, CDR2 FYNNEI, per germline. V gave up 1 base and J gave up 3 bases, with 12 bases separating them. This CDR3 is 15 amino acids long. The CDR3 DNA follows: TGTGCCAGCAGTGAAGAATGGGGGCGCGACTATGGCTACACCTTC. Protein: CASSEEWGRDYGYTF.

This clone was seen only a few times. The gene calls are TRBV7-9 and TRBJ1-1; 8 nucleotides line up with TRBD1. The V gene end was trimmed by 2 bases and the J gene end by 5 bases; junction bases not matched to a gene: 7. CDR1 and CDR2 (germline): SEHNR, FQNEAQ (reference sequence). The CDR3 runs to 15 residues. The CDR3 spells CASSLLGRGLTEAFF. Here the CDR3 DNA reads TGTGCCAGCAGCTTATTGGGCAGGGGGCTGACTGAAGCTTTCTTT.

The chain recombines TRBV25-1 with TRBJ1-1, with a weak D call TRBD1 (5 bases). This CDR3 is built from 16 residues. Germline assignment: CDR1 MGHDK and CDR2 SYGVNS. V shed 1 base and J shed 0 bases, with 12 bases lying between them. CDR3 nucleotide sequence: TGTGCCAGCAGTGAATGTCGACAGCTAGTGAACACTGAAGCTTTCTTT. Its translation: CASSECRQLVNTEAFF.

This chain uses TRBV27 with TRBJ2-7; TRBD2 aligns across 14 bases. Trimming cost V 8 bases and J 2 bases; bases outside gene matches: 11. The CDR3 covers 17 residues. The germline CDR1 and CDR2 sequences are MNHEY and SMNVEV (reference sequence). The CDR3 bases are TGTGCCAGCGGGGGACTAGCGGGAGCTCTCGAGCCCTACGAGCAGTACGTC. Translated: CASGGLAGALEPYEQYV.

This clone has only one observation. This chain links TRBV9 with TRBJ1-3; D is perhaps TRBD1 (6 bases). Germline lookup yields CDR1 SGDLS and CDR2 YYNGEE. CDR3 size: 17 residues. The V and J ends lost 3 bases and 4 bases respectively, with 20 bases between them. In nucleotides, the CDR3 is TGTGCCAGCAGCGAGGACAGCTCAGATTACCTCGGAAACACCATATATTTT. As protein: CASSEDSSDYLGNTIYF.

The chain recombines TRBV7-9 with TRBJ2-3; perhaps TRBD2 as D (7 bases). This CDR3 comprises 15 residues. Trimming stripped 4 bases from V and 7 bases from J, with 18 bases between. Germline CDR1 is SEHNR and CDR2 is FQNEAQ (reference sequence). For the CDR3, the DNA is TGTGCCAGCAGCTCAGATGGGGGGGCTATAAATACGCAGTATTTT. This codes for CASSSDGGAINTQYF.

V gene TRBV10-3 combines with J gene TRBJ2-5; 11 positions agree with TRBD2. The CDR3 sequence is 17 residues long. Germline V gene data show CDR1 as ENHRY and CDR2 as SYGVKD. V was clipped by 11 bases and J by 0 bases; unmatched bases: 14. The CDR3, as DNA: TGTGCCCTCCCGACTAGCGGGAAAACCAAGTACCAAGAGACCCAGTACTTC. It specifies CALPTSGKTKYQETQYF.

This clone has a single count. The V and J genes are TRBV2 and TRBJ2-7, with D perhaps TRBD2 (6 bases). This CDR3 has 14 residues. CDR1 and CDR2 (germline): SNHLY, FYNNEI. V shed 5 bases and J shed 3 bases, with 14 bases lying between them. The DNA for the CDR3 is TGTGCCAGCAGTTGGGGGGAGCCAGACTACGAGCAGTACGTC. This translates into CASSWGEPDYEQYV.

Written as DNA, the CDR3 is TGTGCCAGCAGCTTACAAAATGAAAAACTGTTTTTT. It specifies CASSLQNEKLFF. This chain links TRBV11-2 with TRBJ1-4, with D unclear. Between the trimmed V and J ends, which lost 2 bases and 5 bases, there was a span of 3 bases. Germline values: CDR1 SGHAT, CDR2 FQNNGV. The CDR3 has 12 amino acids.

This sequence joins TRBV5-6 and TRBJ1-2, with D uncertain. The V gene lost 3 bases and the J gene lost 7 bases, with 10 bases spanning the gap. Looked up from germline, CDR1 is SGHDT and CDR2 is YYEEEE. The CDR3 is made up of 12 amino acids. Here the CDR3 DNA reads TGTGCCAGCAGCTCTACCGACTTTGGCTACACCTTC. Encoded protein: CASSSTDFGYTF. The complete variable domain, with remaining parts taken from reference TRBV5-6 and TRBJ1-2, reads DAGVTQSPTHLIKTRGQQVTLRCSPKSGHDTVSWYQQALGQGPQFIFQYYEEEERQRGNFPDRFSGHQFPNYSSELNVNALLLGDSALYLCASSSTDFGYTFGSGTRLTVV.

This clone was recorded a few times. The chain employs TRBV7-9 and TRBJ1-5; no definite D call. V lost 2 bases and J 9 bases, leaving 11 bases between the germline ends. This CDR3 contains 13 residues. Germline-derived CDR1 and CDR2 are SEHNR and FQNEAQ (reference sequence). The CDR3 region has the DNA TGTGCCAGCAGCTTAAGGTCGGGTGTGCCCCAGCATTTT. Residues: CASSLRSGVPQHF.

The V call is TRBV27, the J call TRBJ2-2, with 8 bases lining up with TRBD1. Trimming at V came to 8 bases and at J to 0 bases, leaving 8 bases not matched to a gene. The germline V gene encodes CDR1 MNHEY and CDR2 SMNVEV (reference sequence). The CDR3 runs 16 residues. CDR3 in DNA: TGTGCCAGCTTCTCGACGGGACAGGCGAACACCGGGGAGCTGTTTTTT. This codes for CASFSTGQANTGELFF.

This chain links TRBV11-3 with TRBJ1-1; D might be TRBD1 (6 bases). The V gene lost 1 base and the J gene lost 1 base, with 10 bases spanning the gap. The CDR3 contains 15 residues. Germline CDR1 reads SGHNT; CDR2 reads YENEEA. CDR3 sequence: CASSLGWDTNTEAFF. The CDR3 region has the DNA TGTGCCAGCAGCTTAGGGTGGGACACGAACACTGAAGCTTTCTTT.

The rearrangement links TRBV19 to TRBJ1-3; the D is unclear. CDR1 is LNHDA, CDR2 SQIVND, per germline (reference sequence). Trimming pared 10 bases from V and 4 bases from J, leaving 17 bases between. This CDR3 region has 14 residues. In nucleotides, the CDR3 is TGTGCCACCCAGCCCGGGTATACCGGAAACACCATATATTTT. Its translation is CATQPGYTGNTIYF. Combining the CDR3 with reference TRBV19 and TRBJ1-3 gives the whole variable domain DGGITQSPKYLFRKEGQNVTLSCEQNLNHDAMYWYRQDPGQGLRLIYYSQIVNDFQKGDIAEGYSVSREKKESFPLTVTSAQKNPTAFYLCATQPGYTGNTIYFGEGSWLTVV.